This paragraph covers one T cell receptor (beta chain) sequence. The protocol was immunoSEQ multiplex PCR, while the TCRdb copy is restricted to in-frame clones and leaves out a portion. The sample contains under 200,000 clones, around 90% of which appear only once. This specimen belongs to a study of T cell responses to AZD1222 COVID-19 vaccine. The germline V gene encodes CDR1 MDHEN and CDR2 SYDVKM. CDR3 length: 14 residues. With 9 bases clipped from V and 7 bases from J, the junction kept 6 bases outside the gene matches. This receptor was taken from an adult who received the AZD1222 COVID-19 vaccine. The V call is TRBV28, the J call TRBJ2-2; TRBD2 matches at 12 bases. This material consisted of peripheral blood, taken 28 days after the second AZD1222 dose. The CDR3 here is CASRTSGNGGELFF. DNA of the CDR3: TGTGCCAGTAGGACTAGCGGGAACGGCGGGGAGCTGTTTTTT.